The 10 T cell receptor beta chains below come from one sample, sequenced in a study of blood T cell repertoires in COVID-19. The protocol was immunoSEQ multiplex PCR, while the TCRdb copy is restricted to in-frame clones and leaves out a portion. The repertoire consists of roughly 200,000 clones, with 80% to 85% occurring once and the leading ten covering approximately 18%. The sequenced material came from peripheral blood. Every receptor here comes from an elderly woman with active or convalescent COVID-19.

The chain has TRBV5-1 and TRBJ1-2; 7 bases line up with TRBD1. This CDR3 spans 14 amino acids. The V gene end was trimmed by 4 bases and the J gene end by 0 bases; junction bases not matched to a gene: 3. Germline V gene data show CDR1 as SGHRS and CDR2 as YFSETQ. The DNA for the CDR3 is TGCGCCAGCAGCCGGGACAGCTCTAACTATGGCTACACCTTC. Translating gives CASSRDSSNYGYTF.

Here the CDR3 reads CASSSPGKDRARYGYTF. CDR3 DNA sequence: TGTGCCAGCAGTTCCCCTGGGAAGGACAGGGCTAGGTATGGCTACACCTTC. This chain links TRBV28 with TRBJ1-2; the match to TRBD1 covers 8 bases. The V segment lost 4 bases and the J segment 5 bases; nucleotides outside the gene matches: 15. From germline, CDR1 is MDHEN and CDR2 SYDVKM. The length of the CDR3 is 17 residues.

V gene TRBV24-1 combines with J gene TRBJ2-1; D is perhaps TRBD2 (6 bases). This CDR3 has 15 amino acids. V was shortened by 9 bases and J by 1 base, with 15 bases between the two germline ends. In germline, CDR1 is KGHDR, CDR2 SFDVKD. In nucleotides, the CDR3 is TGTGCCACCGGCGAGGGCGGGGCTTCCTACAATGAGCAGTTCTTC. As protein: CATGEGGASYNEQFF.

The chain employs TRBV19 and TRBJ1-5; TRBD1 matches at 7 bases. The germline V gene has CDR1 LNHDA and CDR2 SQIVND (reference sequence). The CDR3 spans 17 residues. V was clipped by 1 base and J by 2 bases; unmatched bases: 8. CDR3 sequence reads: CASSIAHRGGGNQPQHF. In DNA, the CDR3 is TGTGCCAGTAGTATAGCTCACAGGGGCGGGGGCAATCAGCCCCAGCATTTT.

The V gene is TRBV5-8, the J gene TRBJ2-3, with 13 bases fitting TRBD2. This CDR3 has 19 amino acids. Germline CDR1 and CDR2: SGHTS and YDEGEE. Trimming at V came to 1 base and at J to 1 base, leaving 9 bases not matched to a gene. The CDR3 here is CASSLFLGLAGIGTDTQYF. As DNA, the CDR3 is TGTGCCAGCAGCTTGTTTCTGGGACTAGCGGGGATCGGCACAGATACGCAGTATTTT.

This sequence joins TRBV6-4 and TRBJ2-2, with 7 bases aligning to TRBD1. Germline-derived CDR1 and CDR2 are MRHNA and SNTAGT. Trimming took 4 bases from V and 5 from J; bases not matched to a gene: 13. The CDR3 has 17 residues. The CDR3 protein is CASSAPIGQDLTGELFF. DNA of the CDR3: TGTGCCAGCAGTGCTCCCATTGGACAGGACCTGACCGGGGAGCTGTTTTTT.

This chain connects TRBV18 to TRBJ1-1; D is undetermined. The V gene lost 5 bases and the J gene lost 5 bases, with 15 bases spanning the gap. The CDR3 loop spans 14 amino acids. Germline V lookup: CDR1 KGHSH, CDR2 LQKENI. The DNA for the CDR3 is TGTGCCAGCTCATCGGACGGGATCGGGACTGAAGCTTTCTTT. It specifies CASSSDGIGTEAFF.

J is TRBJ2-1 and V is TRBV12-5; TRBD1 matches at 8 bases. The junction had 2 bases not matched to a gene; V was cut back by 2 bases and J by 2 bases. Germline CDR1 reads LGHNT; CDR2 reads FRNRAP. The CDR3 is 15 residues long. The CDR3: CASGLRGQAYNEQFF. The CDR3 coding sequence is TGTGCTAGTGGTTTGAGGGGACAGGCCTACAATGAGCAGTTCTTC.

CDR3 sequence: CTSSQEHQGHLYGYTF. CDR3 nucleotides: TGCACCAGCAGCCAAGAACATCAGGGTCATCTCTATGGCTACACCTTC. The chain uses TRBV1 and TRBJ1-2; no check of the table's D call, TRBD1, against the DNA was made. TRBV1 is deemed a pseudogene. This CDR3 contains 16 residues.

The V call is TRBV5-6, the J call TRBJ1-1, with D possibly being TRBD1 (5 bases). V was pared by 8 bases and J by 5 bases, with 19 bases between. This CDR3 comprises 14 residues. CDR1 and CDR2 (germline): SGHDT, YYEEEE. This chain's CDR3 is CASSQGGGRTEAFF. CDR3 sequence (DNA): TGTGCCAGTTCCCAGGGTGGCGGTAGGACTGAAGCTTTCTTT.